This TCR beta chain was identified in a study of cytomegalovirus exposure and HLA in healthy donors. Both 60 Vbeta primers and 13 Jbeta primers went into the PCR. TCRdb's table, derived via immunoSEQ multiplex PCR, lists solely in-frame clones and lacks some. Of roughly 160,000 clones detected, around 80% appear once; the ten largest clones hold 7% to 9%. Germline CDR1 is SGDLS and CDR2 is YYNGEE. The CDR3 length is 14 residues. Trimming cost V 4 bases and J 3 bases, with 13 bases left between them. This receptor was obtained from a male donor in good health and CMV-seropositive. Material for sequencing was PBMCs. The V call is TRBV9, the J call TRBJ1-1; D possibly corresponds to TRBD1 (6 bases). The CDR3 DNA sequence: TGTGCCAGCAGCCCACACAGGGATTACACTGAAGCTTTCTTT. This gives the protein CASSPHRDYTEAFF.